Described below is a single TCR beta chain sequence and its context. Its target is not known. The entry originates in a study of T cell responses to AZD1222 COVID-19 vaccine. Looking at the study overall: Recipients boosted at about 4 weeks or about 12 weeks are pooled. Study-wide points: The study found vaccine-associated CD4 TCRs spanning spike, dominant at 160-218 and 743-854.

The assay was immunoSEQ multiplex PCR, and TCRdb's table has in-frame clones only and misses some. This table has about 140,000 clones, roughly 90% appearing once. The germline V and J ends were trimmed by 4 bases and 5 bases, with 17 bases remaining between them. The CDR3 spans 15 residues. Germline V gene lookup returns CDR1 SGHAT and CDR2 FQNNGV. This clonotype originated in an adult in good health. The chain is built from TRBV11-2 and TRBJ1-2; D gene ambiguous. Specimen: peripheral blood, collected on day 0 of AZD1222 vaccination. This chain's CDR3 is CASSSIPEIFYGYTF. The DNA for the CDR3 is TGTGCCAGCAGCTCCATCCCCGAGATCTTTTATGGCTACACCTTC.